This T cell receptor beta chain is drawn from a study of control samples from healthy donors and cancer patients. Data came from immunoSEQ multiplex PCR; TCRdb stores just in-frame clones and leaves some out. This repertoire shows approximately 150,000 clones, about 94% found once; its top ten account for roughly 0.7%. From germline, CDR1 is LNHNV and CDR2 YYDKDF (reference sequence). The length of the CDR3 is 16 residues. V trimming: 0 bases; J trimming: 6 bases; junction bases outside the gene matches: 9. The specimen sequenced was blood. The chain combines TRBV15 with TRBJ2-3; TRBD2 agrees at 7 bases. The sequence derives from a woman in her twenties or thirties in good health. The CDR3 nucleotides are TGTGCCACCAGCAGAGAGCGCGGGAGCCCCGTGGATACGCAGTATTTT. This translates into CATSRERGSPVDTQYF. Filled out from reference TRBV15 and TRBJ2-3, the complete variable domain reads DAMVIQNPRYQVTQFGKPVTLSCSQTLNHNVMYWYQQKSSQAPKLLFHYYDKDFNNEADTPDNFQSRRPNTSFCFLDIRSPGLGDTAMYLCATSRERGSPVDTQYFGPGTRLTVL.